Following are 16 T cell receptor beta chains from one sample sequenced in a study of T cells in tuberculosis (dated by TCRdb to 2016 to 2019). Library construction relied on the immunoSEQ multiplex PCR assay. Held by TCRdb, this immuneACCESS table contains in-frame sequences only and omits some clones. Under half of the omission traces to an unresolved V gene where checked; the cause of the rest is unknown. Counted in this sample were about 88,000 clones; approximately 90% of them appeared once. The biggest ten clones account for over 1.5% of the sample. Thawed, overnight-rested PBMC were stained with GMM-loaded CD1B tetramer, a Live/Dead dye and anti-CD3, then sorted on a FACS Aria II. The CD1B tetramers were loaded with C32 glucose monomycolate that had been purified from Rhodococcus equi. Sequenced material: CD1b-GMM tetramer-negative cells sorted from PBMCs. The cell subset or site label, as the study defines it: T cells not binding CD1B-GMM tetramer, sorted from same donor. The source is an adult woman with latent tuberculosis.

This CDR3 reads CASSQGDTFYGYTF. The CDR3 DNA reads as TGTGCCAGCAGCCAAGGGGACACATTTTATGGCTACACCTTC. The chain couples TRBV14 to TRBJ1-2; possibly TRBD1 for D (6 bases). The V and J ends lost 1 base and 5 bases respectively, with 11 bases between them. The CDR3 loop spans 14 amino acids. From germline, CDR1 is SGHDN and CDR2 FVKESK.

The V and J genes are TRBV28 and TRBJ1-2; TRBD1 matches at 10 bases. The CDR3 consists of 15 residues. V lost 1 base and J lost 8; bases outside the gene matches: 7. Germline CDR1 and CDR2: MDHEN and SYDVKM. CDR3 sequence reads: CASSLLVGQGGGYTF. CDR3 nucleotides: TGTGCCAGCAGTTTATTGGTTGGACAGGGGGGGGGCTACACCTTC.

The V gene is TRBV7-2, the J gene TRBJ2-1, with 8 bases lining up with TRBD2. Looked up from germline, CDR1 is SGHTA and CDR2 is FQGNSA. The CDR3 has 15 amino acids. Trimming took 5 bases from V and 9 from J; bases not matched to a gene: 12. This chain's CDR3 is CASSGRGGRWGEQFF. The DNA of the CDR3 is TGTGCCAGCAGCGGACGGGGGGGCCGATGGGGTGAGCAGTTCTTC.

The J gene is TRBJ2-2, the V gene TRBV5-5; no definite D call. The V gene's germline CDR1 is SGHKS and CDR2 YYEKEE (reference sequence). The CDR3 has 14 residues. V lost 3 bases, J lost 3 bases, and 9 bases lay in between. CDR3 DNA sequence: TGTGCCAGCAGCTCCTCCCCCCACACCGGGGAGCTGTTTTTT. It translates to CASSSSPHTGELFF. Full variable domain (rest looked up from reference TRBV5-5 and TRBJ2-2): DAGVTQSPTHLIKTRGQQVTLRCSPISGHKSVSWYQQVLGQGPQFIFQYYEKEERGRGNFPDRFSARQFPNYSSELNVNALLLGDSALYLCASSSSPHTGELFFGEGSRLTVL.

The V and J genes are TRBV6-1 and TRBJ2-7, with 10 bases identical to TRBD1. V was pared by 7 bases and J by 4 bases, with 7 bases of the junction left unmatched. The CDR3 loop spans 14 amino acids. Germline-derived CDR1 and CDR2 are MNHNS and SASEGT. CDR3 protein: CASTTTGGFYEQYF. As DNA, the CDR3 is TGTGCCAGCACAACGACAGGGGGCTTTTACGAGCAGTACTTC.

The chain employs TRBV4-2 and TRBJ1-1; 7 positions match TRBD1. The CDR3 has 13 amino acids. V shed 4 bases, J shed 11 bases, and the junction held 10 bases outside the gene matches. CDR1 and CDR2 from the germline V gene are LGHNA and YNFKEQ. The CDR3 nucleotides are TGTGCCAGCAGCCTCCAATCAGGGGGTTTGGCTTTCTTT. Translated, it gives CASSLQSGGLAFF.

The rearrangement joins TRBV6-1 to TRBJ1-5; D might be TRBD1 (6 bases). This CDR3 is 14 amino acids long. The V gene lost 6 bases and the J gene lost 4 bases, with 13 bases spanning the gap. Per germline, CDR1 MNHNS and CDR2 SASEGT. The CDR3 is CASRETGPNQPQHF. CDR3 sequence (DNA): TGTGCCAGCAGGGAGACAGGCCCTAATCAGCCCCAGCATTTT.

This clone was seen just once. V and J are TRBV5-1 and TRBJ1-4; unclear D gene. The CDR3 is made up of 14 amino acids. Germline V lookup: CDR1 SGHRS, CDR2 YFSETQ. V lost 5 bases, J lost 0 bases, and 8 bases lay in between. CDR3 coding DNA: TGCGCCAGCAGTTACAGTGCAACTAATGAAAAACTGTTTTTT. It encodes CASSYSATNEKLFF.

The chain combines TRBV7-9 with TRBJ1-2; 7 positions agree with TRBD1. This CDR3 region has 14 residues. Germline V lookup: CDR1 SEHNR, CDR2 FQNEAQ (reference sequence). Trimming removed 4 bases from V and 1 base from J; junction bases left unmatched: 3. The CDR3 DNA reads TGTGCCAGCAGCTCCGCAGGGGGTAACTATGGCTACACCTTC. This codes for CASSSAGGNYGYTF.

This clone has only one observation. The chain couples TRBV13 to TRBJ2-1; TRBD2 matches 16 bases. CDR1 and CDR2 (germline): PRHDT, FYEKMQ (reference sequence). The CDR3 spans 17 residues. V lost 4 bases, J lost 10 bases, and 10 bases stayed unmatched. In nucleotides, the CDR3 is TGTGCCAGCAGCTCATCCGGGACTAGCGGGGGGGCGGGAGAGCAGTTCTTC. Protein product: CASSSSGTSGGAGEQFF.

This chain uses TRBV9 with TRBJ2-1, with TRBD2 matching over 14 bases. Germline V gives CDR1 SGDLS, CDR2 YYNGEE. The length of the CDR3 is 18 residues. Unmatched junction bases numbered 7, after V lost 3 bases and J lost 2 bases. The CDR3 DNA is TGTGCCAGCAGCGAGCGACTAGCGGGGGGGCTCCCCTACAATGAGCAGTTCTTC. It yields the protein CASSERLAGGLPYNEQFF.

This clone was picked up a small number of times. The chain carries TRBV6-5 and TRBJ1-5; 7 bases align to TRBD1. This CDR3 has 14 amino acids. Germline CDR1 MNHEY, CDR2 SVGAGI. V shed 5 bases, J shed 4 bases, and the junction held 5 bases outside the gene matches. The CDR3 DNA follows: TGTGCCAGCAGTGAGACAGGGCGGAATCAGCCCCAGCATTTT. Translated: CASSETGRNQPQHF.

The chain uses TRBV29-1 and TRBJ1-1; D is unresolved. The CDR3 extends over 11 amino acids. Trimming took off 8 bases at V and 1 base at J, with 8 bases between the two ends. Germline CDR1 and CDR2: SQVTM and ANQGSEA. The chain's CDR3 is CSSRENTEAFF. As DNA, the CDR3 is TGCAGCTCGCGGGAGAACACTGAAGCTTTCTTT.

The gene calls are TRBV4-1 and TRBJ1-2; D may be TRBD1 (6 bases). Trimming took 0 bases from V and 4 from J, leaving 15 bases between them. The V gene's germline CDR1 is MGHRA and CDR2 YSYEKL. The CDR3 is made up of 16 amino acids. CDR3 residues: CASSQDLTGLGYGYTF. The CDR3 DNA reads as TGCGCCAGCAGCCAAGATCTCACAGGGCTGGGCTATGGCTACACCTTC.

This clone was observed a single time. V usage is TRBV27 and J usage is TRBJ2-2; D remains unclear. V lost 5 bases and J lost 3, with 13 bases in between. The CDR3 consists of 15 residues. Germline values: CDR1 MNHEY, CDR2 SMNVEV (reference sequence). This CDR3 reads CASSRLSRDTGELFF. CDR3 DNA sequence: TGTGCCAGCAGTCGATTAAGTCGGGACACCGGGGAGCTGTTTTTT.

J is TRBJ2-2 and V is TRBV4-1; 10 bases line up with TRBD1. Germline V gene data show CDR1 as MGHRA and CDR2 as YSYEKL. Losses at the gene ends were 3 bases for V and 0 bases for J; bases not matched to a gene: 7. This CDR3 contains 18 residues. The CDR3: CASSQGQGFMANTGELFF. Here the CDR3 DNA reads TGCGCCAGCAGCCAGGGACAGGGGTTTATGGCGAACACCGGGGAGCTGTTTTTT.